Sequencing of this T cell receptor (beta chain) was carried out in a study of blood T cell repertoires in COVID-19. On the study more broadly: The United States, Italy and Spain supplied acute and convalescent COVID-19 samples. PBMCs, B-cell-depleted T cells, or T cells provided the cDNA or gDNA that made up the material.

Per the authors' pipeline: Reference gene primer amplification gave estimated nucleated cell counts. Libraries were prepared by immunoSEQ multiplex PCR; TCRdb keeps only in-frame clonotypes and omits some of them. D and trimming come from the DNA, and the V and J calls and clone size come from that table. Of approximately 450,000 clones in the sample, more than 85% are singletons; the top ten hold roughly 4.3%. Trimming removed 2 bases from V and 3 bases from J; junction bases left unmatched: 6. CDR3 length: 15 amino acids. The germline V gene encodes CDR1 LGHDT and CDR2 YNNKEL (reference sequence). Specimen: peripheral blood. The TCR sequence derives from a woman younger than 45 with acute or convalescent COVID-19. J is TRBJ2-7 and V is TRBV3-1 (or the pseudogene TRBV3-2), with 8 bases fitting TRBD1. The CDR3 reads CASSQLQGEGYEQYF. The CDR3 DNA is TGTGCCAGCAGCCAACTACAGGGGGAAGGCTACGAGCAGTACTTC.